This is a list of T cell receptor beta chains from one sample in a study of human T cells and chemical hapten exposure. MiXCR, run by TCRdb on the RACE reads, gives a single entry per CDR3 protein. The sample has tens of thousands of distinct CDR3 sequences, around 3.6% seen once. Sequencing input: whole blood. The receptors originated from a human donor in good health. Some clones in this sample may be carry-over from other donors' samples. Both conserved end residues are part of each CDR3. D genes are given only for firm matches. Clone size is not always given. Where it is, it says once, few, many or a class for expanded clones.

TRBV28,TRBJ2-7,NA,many,TGTGCCAGCAGTTCAGCGTTGTACGAGCAGTACTTC,CASSSALYEQYF
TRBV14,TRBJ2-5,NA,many,TGTGCCAGCAGCCAATCGACAAATCAAGAGACCCAGTACTTC,CASSQSTNQETQYF
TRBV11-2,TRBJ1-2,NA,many,TGTGCCAGCAGCCCCCGGCCTACAGATGGCTACACCTTC,CASSPRPTDGYTF
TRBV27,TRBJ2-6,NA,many,TGTGCCAGCAGTTTGTTATTTGAAGGGGCCCTCTCTGGGGCCAACGTCCTGACTTTC,CASSLLFEGALSGANVLTF
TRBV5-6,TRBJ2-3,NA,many,TGTGCCAGCAGCTTGAATGTGGGAGATACGCAGTATTTT,CASSLNVGDTQYF
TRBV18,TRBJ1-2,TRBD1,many,TGTGCCAGCTCCCGGGACAGCCAGGATGGCTACACCTTC,CASSRDSQDGYTF
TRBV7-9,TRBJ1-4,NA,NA,TGTGCCAGCGAAAGACAGAACAATGAAAAACTGTTTTTT,CASERQNNEKLFF
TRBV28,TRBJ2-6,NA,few,TGTGCCAGCAGTTTATGGGGACGTGGCGGCTCTGGGGCCAACGTCCTGACTTTC,CASSLWGRGGSGANVLTF
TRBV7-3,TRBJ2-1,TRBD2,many,TGTGCCAGCAGCTTAGGGACTAGCGGGGCGAATGAGCAGTTCTTC,CASSLGTSGANEQFF
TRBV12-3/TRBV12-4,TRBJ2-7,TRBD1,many,TGTGCCAGCAGTGCCCGGACAGGGGGGGCCGAGCAGTACTTC,CASSARTGGAEQYF
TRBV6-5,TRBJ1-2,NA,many,TGTGCCAGCAGCGAATCTAACTATGGCTACACCTTC,CASSESNYGYTF
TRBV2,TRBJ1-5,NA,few,TGTGCCAGCAGTGATGTGGAGAATCGCAATCAGCCCCAGCATTTT,CASSDVENRNQPQHF
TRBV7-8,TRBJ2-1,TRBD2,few,TGTGCCAGCAGGTGGGGTAGCGGGGTTAACAATGAGCAGTTCTTC,CASRWGSGVNNEQFF
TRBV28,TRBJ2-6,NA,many,TGTGCCAGCAACAAGTTCTCTGGGGCCAACGTCCTGACTTTC,CASNKFSGANVLTF
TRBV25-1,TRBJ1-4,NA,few,TGTGCCAGCCGCGCGCCAGGAGGCCGTAATGAAAAACTGTTTTTT,CASRAPGGRNEKLFF
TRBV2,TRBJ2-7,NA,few,TGTGCCAGCAGTGCAGGGCTCTACGAGCAGTACTTC,CASSAGLYEQYF
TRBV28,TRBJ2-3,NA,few,TGTGCCAGCGGCCTGGCGGCAGATACGCAGTATTTT,CASGLAADTQYF
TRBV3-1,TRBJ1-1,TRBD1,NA,TGTGCCAGCAGCCAAACGGGACAGGGGCACGAAGCTTTCTTT,CASSQTGQGHEAFF
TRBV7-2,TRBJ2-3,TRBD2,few,TGTGCCAGCAGCTTAGGTCTAGCGGGTTCATATAGCACAGATACGCAGTATTTT,CASSLGLAGSYSTDTQYF
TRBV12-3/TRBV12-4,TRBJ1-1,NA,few,TGTGCCAGCAGTCCGGGACGGATGAACACTGAAGCTTTCTTT,CASSPGRMNTEAFF
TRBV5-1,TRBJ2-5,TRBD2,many,TGCGCCAGCAGCTTCGGACTAGCGGGAATCCAAGAGACCCAGTACTTC,CASSFGLAGIQETQYF
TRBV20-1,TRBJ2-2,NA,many,TGCAGTGCTCGTCGGGGTCCCGGGGAGCTGTTTTTT,CSARRGPGELFF
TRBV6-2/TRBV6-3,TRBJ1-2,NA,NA,TGTGCCAGCAGTCTCCTAACGGGGGCCTTTTTTGGCTACACCTTC,CASSLLTGAFFGYTF
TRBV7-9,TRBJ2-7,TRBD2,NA,TGTGCCAGCAGCTTAGGGTCTAGCGGGTTGGGAGCCTACGAGCAGTACTTC,CASSLGSSGLGAYEQYF
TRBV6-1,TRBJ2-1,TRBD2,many,TGTGCCAGCGGTCTAGCGGGAGGGTTCTCCTACAATGAGCAGTTCTTC,CASGLAGGFSYNEQFF
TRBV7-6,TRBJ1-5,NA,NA,TGTGCCAGCAGCTTAGCGAGCAATCAGCCCCAGCATTTT,CASSLASNQPQHF
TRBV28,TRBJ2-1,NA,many,TGTGCCAGCACACTACTAGGCCGGGACCGCGCACGTGAGCAGTTCTTC,CASTLLGRDRAREQFF
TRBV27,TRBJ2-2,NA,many,TGTGCCAGCAGTCCGACAGGTCGGCGGGAGCTGTTTTTT,CASSPTGRRELFF
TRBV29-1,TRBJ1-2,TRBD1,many,TGCAGCGTTGTTCTTGGTGGACAGGGGGCAAGATGGTATGGCTACACCTTC,CSVVLGGQGARWYGYTF
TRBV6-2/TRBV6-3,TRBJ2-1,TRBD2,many,TGTGCCAGCAGTTACCTCACTAGCGGGGGTTACAATGAGCAGTTCTTC,CASSYLTSGGYNEQFF
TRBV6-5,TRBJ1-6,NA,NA,TGTGCCACCAAACCTGAAGCGAGGAATTCACCCCTCCACTTT,CATKPEARNSPLHF
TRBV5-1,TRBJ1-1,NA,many,TGCGCCAGCAGCTTCCTGAACACTGAAGCTTTCTTT,CASSFLNTEAFF
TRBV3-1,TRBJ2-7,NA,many,TGTGCCAGCAGCCAAAACAGAAACTACGAGCAGTACTTC,CASSQNRNYEQYF
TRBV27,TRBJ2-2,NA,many,TGTGCCAGCAGTCTTAGCTGGAACACCGGGGAGCTGTTTTTT,CASSLSWNTGELFF
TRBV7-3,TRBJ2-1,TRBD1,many,TGTGCCAGCAGCTGGACAGGGGTCGCGAATGAGCAGTTCTTC,CASSWTGVANEQFF
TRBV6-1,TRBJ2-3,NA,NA,TGTGCCAGCAGTGAAACAGCGGCAGATACGCAGTATTTT,CASSETAADTQYF
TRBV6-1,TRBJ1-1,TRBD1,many,TGTGCCAGCAGTGAAGTTTCGGGACAGTTTCTGAACACTGAAGCTTTCTTT,CASSEVSGQFLNTEAFF
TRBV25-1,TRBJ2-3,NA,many,TGTGCCAGCAGTGAGCAGCCCACAGATACGCAGTATTTT,CASSEQPTDTQYF
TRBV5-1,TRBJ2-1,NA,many,TGCGCCAGCGCTCAAGGAAACGATGAGCAGTTCTTC,CASAQGNDEQFF
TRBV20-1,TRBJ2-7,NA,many,TGCAGTGCTAGTCCATTGAGCTCCTACGAGCAGTACTTC,CSASPLSSYEQYF
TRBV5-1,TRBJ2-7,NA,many,TGCGCCAGCAGCTCAACAGGGTACTACGAGCAGTACTTC,CASSSTGYYEQYF
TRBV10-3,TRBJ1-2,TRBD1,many,TGTGCCATCAACCCGGGACAGGGGTCGAGAGGCTACACCTTC,CAINPGQGSRGYTF
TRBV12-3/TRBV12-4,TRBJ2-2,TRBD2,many,TGTGCCAGCGTTGGGACTAGCGGGAGGAACACCGGGGAGCTGTTTTTT,CASVGTSGRNTGELFF
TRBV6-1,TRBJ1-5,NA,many,TGTGCCAGCAGTGCAACCAGGGGCTCCGGGCCCCAGCATTTT,CASSATRGSGPQHF
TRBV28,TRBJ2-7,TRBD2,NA,TGTGCCAGCAGCCTACTCGCGGGAGGGCCGGACGAGCAGTACTTC,CASSLLAGGPDEQYF
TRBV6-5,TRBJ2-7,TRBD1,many,TGTGCCAGCTCCCGGGACAGACCCTACGAGCAGTACTTC,CASSRDRPYEQYF
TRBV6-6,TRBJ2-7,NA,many,TGTGCCAGCAGTGACCCCGCGCGGGGCGAGCAGTACTTC,CASSDPARGEQYF
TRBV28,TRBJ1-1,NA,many,TGTGCCAGCAGCAAAAGCGGCGGAGTTAACACTGAAGCTTTCTTT,CASSKSGGVNTEAFF
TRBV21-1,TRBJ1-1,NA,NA,TGTGCCAGCAGCAAAGCGGGAAAAAACACTGAAGCTTTCTTT,CASSKAGKNTEAFF